The TCR beta chain described here comes from a study of T cell clusters in autoimmune cytopenias. Broader study findings: TRB repertoire shifts in secondary cytopenia and chronic lymphocytic leukemia mostly reflected lymphoma, not autoimmunity. Compared with active autoimmune hepatitis patients, healthy donors showed roughly 3-fold more exclusive TRB clusters. Primary autoimmune cytopenia patients seemingly lacked the physiological T cell clusters found in healthy donors. The T cell clusters were defined only in silico, without experimental functional validation.

TRB was amplified by touch-down multiplex PCR, primer pools A and B combined. TCRdb reworked the multiplex PCR reads into one entry per CDR3 protein, no DNA. The sample is made up of roughly 3,000 distinct CDR3 sequences, and the top ten hold under 14% of it. This clonotype is medium-sized by frequency. Its specificity is unknown. Roughly 38,000 genome equivalents of blood DNA were amplified for TRB. Sequencing was carried out using peripheral blood. The sequence was collected from a human donor with an autoimmune cytopenia or autoimmune hepatitis (not recorded which).

The CDR3 protein is CASSYWEGETQYF. The V gene is TRBV6-5, the J gene TRBJ2-5; the D call of TRBD2 rests on TCRdb alone, since no DNA is present to check it. This CDR3 is 13 amino acids long. The germline gives CDR1 MNHEY, CDR2 SVGAGI.